The 15 T cell receptor beta chains presented below share a single source sample, sequenced in a study of blood T cell repertoires in COVID-19. Method: immunoSEQ multiplex PCR; TCRdb's copy keeps in-frame clones and lacks some. The table has 25,000 to 35,000 clones, approximately 89% seen once; the top ten hold around 30%. Sample: peripheral blood. The receptors were gathered from a man at least 80 years old with acute or convalescent COVID-19.

The rearrangement uses TRBV28 and TRBJ1-6; D gene ambiguous. Trimming left V 7 bases short and J 1 base short, with 14 bases between. The CDR3 length is 16 residues. Germline-derived CDR1 and CDR2 are MDHEN and SYDVKM. The DNA for the CDR3 is TGTGCCAGCACCCGGGATGGGATTTCCTATAATTCACCCCTCCACTTT. It encodes CASTRDGISYNSPLHF.

This chain connects TRBV6-5 to TRBJ1-5; D may be TRBD1 (6 bases). The length of the CDR3 is 13 residues. Trimming took off 8 bases at V and 4 bases at J, with 12 bases between the two ends. Germline V gives CDR1 MNHEY, CDR2 SVGAGI. CDR3 sequence: CASRWDMNQPQHF. The CDR3 nucleotides are TGTGCCAGCCGCTGGGACATGAATCAGCCCCAGCATTTT.

This clone appeared once. The rearrangement joins TRBV18 to TRBJ2-3, with TRBD2 matching 11 bases. CDR1 and CDR2 from the germline V gene are KGHSH and LQKENI. This CDR3 region has 16 residues. V gave up 4 bases and J gave up 5 bases; unmatched junction bases: 8. This chain's CDR3 is CASSLTSGSSRDTQYF. In nucleotides, the CDR3 is TGTGCCAGCTCACTAACTAGCGGGAGTTCCAGAGATACGCAGTATTTT.

This chain connects TRBV7-9 to TRBJ1-2, with 8 nucleotides matching TRBD1. Germline lookup yields CDR1 SEHNR and CDR2 FQNEAQ (reference sequence). This CDR3 is 15 amino acids long. The trim removed 1 base at V and 8 bases at J, leaving 9 bases unmatched. The CDR3 protein is CASSLVDRELGGYTF. CDR3 nucleotides: TGTGCCAGCAGCTTAGTGGACAGGGAGTTAGGCGGCTACACCTTC.

V usage is TRBV13 and J usage is TRBJ1-2; 11 positions agree with TRBD1. After removal of 5 bases from V and 4 bases from J, the junction contained 9 bases not matched to a gene. The CDR3 totals 16 residues. Germline loops: CDR1 PRHDT, CDR2 FYEKMQ (reference sequence). The CDR3 sequence: CASSPGEDRGPYGYTF. The CDR3 bases are TGTGCCAGCAGCCCAGGGGAGGACAGGGGGCCCTATGGCTACACCTTC.

The chain is built from TRBV5-6 and TRBJ1-1; no reliable D call. This CDR3 region has 13 residues. The V gene's germline CDR1 is SGHDT and CDR2 YYEEEE. V lost 0 bases, J lost 2 bases, and 5 bases lay in between. CDR3 in amino acids: CASSLGTNTEAFF. The CDR3 nucleotides read TGTGCCAGCAGCTTGGGAACTAACACTGAAGCTTTCTTT.

The chain has TRBV28 and TRBJ1-1, with 8 nucleotides matching TRBD1. CDR1 is MDHEN and CDR2 is SYDVKM in the germline V gene. The length of the CDR3 is 14 residues. The J segment lost 2 bases and the V segment lost 3 bases, leaving 2 bases of the junction unmatched. This CDR3 reads CASSLGTGNTEAFF. The CDR3 bases are TGTGCCAGCAGTTTGGGGACAGGCAACACTGAAGCTTTCTTT.

The rearrangement joins TRBV30 to TRBJ1-2; D is unresolved. The V gene's germline CDR1 is GTSNPN and CDR2 SVGIG (reference sequence). CDR3 length: 11 amino acids. V lost 3 bases and J 5 bases, leaving 7 bases between the germline ends. The CDR3 region has the DNA TGTGCCTGGAGCCCTGTGTATGGCTACACCTTC. This translates into CAWSPVYGYTF. Looking up the rest from reference TRBV30 and TRBJ1-2 gives the full variable domain: SQTIHQWPATLVQPVGSPLSLECTVEGTSNPNLYWYRQAAGRGLQLLFYSVGIGQISSEVPQNLSASRPQDRQFILSSKKLLLSDSGFYLCAWSPVYGYTFGSGTRLTVV.

The chain employs TRBV9 and TRBJ2-5; 8 bases are a match to TRBD1. CDR1 and CDR2 from the germline V gene are SGDLS and YYNGEE. J gave up 2 bases and V 3 bases, and 6 bases lay outside the gene matches. The CDR3 has 15 amino acids. In DNA, the CDR3 is TGTGCCAGCAGCGGGGGACAGGCGTATCAAGAGACCCAGTACTTC. This gives the protein CASSGGQAYQETQYF.

This CDR3 reads CASSPFSGDEQYF. The CDR3 bases are TGTGCCAGCTCACCCTTTTCAGGGGACGAGCAGTACTTC. The chain couples TRBV18 to TRBJ2-7, with D possibly being TRBD1 (6 bases). This CDR3 spans 13 amino acids. Germline V lookup: CDR1 KGHSH, CDR2 LQKENI. V lost 3 bases and J lost 5, with 11 bases in between.

CDR3 DNA: TGTGCCAGCAGCTTGGAGGCAGGGAAATTTTACGGATACGAGCAGTACTTC. Its protein is CASSLEAGKFYGYEQYF. V is TRBV5-5 and J is TRBJ2-7; maybe TRBD1 (5 bases). The CDR3 covers 17 residues. Germline V gene data show CDR1 as SGHKS and CDR2 as YYEKEE (reference sequence). V was clipped by 0 bases and J by 4 bases, with 20 bases between them.

This sequence joins TRBV6-4 and TRBJ1-5; D uncertain. The ends were cut back, 7 bases at V and 6 bases at J, with 10 bases in the middle. There are 12 residues in the CDR3. CDR1 is MRHNA and CDR2 is SNTAGT in the germline V gene. The CDR3: CASIIVGQPQHF. CDR3 DNA: TGTGCCAGCATTATTGTCGGTCAGCCCCAGCATTTT.

This chain joins TRBV28 and TRBJ2-1; possibly TRBD1 for D (5 bases). Germline-derived CDR1 and CDR2 are MDHEN and SYDVKM. V lost 5 bases, J lost 6 bases, and 17 bases lay in between. This CDR3 comprises 15 residues. The CDR3 DNA is TGTGCCAGCAGTCCTCGTGAGGAAACAGGCAATGAGCAGTTCTTC. Encoded protein: CASSPREETGNEQFF.

This chain links TRBV5-4 with TRBJ2-1; a possible D gene is TRBD2 (5 bases). CDR1 and CDR2 (germline): SGHNT, YYREEE (reference sequence). The CDR3 extends over 15 amino acids. Trimming left V 0 bases short and J 3 bases short, with 10 bases between. CDR3 residues: CASSLDPGSYNEQFF. The CDR3 bases are TGTGCCAGCAGCTTGGATCCGGGGAGCTACAATGAGCAGTTCTTC.

The V and J genes are TRBV7-2 and TRBJ2-5; 8 nucleotides match TRBD2. The CDR3 is made up of 14 amino acids. Germline CDR1 reads SGHTA; CDR2 reads FQGNSA. V lost 5 bases to trimming and J lost 4 bases; unmatched junction nucleotides: 6. The CDR3 coding sequence is TGTGCCAGCAGCGCCGGCGGGGGGCCAGAGACCCAGTACTTC. As protein: CASSAGGGPETQYF.